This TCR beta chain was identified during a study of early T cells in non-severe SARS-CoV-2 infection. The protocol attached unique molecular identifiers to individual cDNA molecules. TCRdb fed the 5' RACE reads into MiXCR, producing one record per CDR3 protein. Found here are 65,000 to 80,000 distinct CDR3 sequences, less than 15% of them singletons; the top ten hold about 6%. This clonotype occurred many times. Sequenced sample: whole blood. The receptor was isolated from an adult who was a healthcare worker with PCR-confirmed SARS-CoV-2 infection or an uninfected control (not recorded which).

Written as DNA, the CDR3 is TGTGCCAGCAGCCCGCTTCTCCTAAGGCGGACAGGGGACTACGAGCAGTACTTC. Encoded protein: CASSPLLLRRTGDYEQYF. This chain connects TRBV7-2 to TRBJ2-7, with 9 bases identical to TRBD1. The V and J ends lost 5 bases and 3 bases, in that order; junction bases with no gene match: 17. This CDR3 spans 18 amino acids. Germline V lookup: CDR1 SGHTA, CDR2 FQGNSA.